The sequence of this T cell receptor beta chain was determined in a study of blood T cell repertoires in COVID-19. Turning to the study itself: COVID-19 samples collected from the United States, Italy and Spain covered acute and convalescent phases. T cells, B-cell-depleted T cells, or PBMCs supplied cDNA or gDNA.

Unmatched junction bases numbered 6, after V lost 0 bases and J lost 2 bases. In germline, CDR1 is SGHTA, CDR2 FQGNSA. This CDR3 spans 16 amino acids. Authors' analysis steps: How many nucleated cells were present was estimated from reference gene primer amplification. Sequencing used immunoSEQ multiplex PCR; TCRdb keeps in-frame clones, though not all of them. Clone size and the V and J calls come from that table; the DNA yielded D and trimming. The table records some 97,000 clones, approximately 93% of them present only once. What was sequenced was peripheral blood. The chain has TRBV7-2 and TRBJ2-5; 7 bases fit TRBD2. The clonotype originates from a man aged 45-65 years with active COVID-19. CDR3 residues: CASSLARLAAQETQYF. CDR3 coding DNA: TGTGCCAGCAGCTTAGCGCGCCTAGCGGCACAAGAGACCCAGTACTTC. The whole variable domain, remainder taken from reference TRBV7-2 and TRBJ2-5, is GAGVSQSPSNKVTEKGKDVELRCDPISGHTALYWYRQSLGQGLEFLIYFQGNSAPDKSGLPSDRFSAERTGGSVSTLTIQRTQQEDSAVYLCASSLARLAAQETQYFGPGTRLLVL.